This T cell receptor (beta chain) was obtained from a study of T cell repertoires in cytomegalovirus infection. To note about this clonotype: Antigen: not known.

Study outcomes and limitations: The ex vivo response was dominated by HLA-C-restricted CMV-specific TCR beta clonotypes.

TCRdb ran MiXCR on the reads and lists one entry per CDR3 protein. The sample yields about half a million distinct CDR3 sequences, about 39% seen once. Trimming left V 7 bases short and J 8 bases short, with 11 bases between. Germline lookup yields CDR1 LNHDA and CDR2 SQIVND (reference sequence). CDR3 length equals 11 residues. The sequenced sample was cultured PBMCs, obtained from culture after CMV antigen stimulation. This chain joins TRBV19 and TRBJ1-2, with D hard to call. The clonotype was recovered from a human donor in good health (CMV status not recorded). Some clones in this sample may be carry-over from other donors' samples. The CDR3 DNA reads TGTGCCAGTATTTCGGACGGAGGCTACACCTTC. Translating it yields CASISDGGYTF.